What follows is one T cell receptor beta chain and its context. Its antigen is not identified. This entry is derived from a study of cytomegalovirus exposure and HLA in healthy donors. It was with 60 Vbeta and 13 Jbeta primers that the PCR ran. TCRdb's table, derived via immunoSEQ multiplex PCR, lists solely in-frame clones and lacks some. The sample has some 120,000 clones; more than 75% are singletons. This CDR3 is built from 13 residues. Germline values: CDR1 MRHNA, CDR2 SNTAGT. Trimming took off 6 bases at V and 2 bases at J, with 10 bases between the two ends. The study, taken as a whole, reports: Follow-up analysis later connected one missense variant in DCLRE1C with trimming of TCR beta V- and J-genes.

The sequencing sample was made of PBMCs. This TCR came from a man younger than 45 in good health and CMV-seropositive. The chain combines TRBV6-4 with TRBJ1-2; D uncertain. The CDR3 sequence: CASSPRGNYGYTF. DNA for the CDR3: TGTGCCAGCAGCCCGAGAGGGAACTATGGCTACACCTTC.